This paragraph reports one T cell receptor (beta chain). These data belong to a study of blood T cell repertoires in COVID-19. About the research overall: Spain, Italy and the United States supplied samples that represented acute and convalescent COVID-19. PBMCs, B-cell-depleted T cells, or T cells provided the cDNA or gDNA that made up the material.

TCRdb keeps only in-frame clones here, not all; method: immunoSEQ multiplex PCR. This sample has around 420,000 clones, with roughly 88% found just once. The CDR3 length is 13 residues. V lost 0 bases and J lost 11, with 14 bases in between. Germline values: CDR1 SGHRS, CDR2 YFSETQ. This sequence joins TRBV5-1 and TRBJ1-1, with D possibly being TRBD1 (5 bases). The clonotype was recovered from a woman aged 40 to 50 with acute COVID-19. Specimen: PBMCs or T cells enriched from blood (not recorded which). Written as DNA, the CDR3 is TGCGCCAGCAGCTTGGGAATGGGCAGGGTTGCTTTCTTT. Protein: CASSLGMGRVAFF.